These 27 T cell receptor beta chains were sequenced from one sample in a study of STAT5B mutations in CD4+ large granular lymphocyte leukemia (dated by TCRdb to 2021 to 2024). Receptor amplification or capture employed the immunoSEQ multiplex PCR assay. What TCRdb holds here is the immuneACCESS table cut down to in-frame rearrangements. Part of the clones is not present; checked against another copy, under half of the missing clones reflect an unresolved V gene, and the others are unexplained. For this sample the table gives approximately 23,000 clones, of which around 76% were detected only once. The ten largest account for about 0.4% of the sample. Specimen: CD4+ T cells from blood buffy coats. Every receptor here comes from a human donor in good health.

V is TRBV19 and J is TRBJ2-1; 13 bases fit TRBD2. Trimming removed 5 bases from V and 4 bases from J; junction bases left unmatched: 8. The CDR3 is 17 residues long. The germline V gene encodes CDR1 LNHDA and CDR2 SQIVND (reference sequence). The CDR3 nucleotides are TGTGCCAGTAGTTTAAGACTAGCGGGAGGATTGTACAATGAGCAGTTCTTC. It specifies CASSLRLAGGLYNEQFF. Full variable domain (remainder filled in from reference TRBV19 and TRBJ2-1): DGGITQSPKYLFRKEGQNVTLSCEQNLNHDAMYWYRQDPGQGLRLIYYSQIVNDFQKGDIAEGYSVSREKKESFPLTVTSAQKNPTAFYLCASSLRLAGGLYNEQFFGPGTRLTVL.

This clone was counted a single time. The chain couples TRBV6-1 to TRBJ1-2, with D perhaps matching TRBD1 (5 bases). The V and J ends lost 1 base and 8 bases respectively, with 11 bases between them. The CDR3 sequence is 13 residues long. The germline CDR1 and CDR2 sequences are MNHNS and SASEGT. The DNA of the CDR3 is TGTGCCAGCAGTGAAGAGGGGCGCTGGGGCTACACCTTC. It yields the protein CASSEEGRWGYTF.

The rearrangement joins TRBV5-4 to TRBJ2-1; TRBD1 matches at 7 bases. This CDR3 region has 14 residues. The germline V gene has CDR1 SGHNT and CDR2 YYREEE (reference sequence). Losses at the gene ends were 4 bases for V and 7 bases for J; bases not matched to a gene: 8. The CDR3 loop is CASSHRDSGNEQFF. DNA of the CDR3: TGTGCCAGCAGCCACCGGGACAGTGGGAATGAGCAGTTCTTC.

This clone has only a few counts. The chain carries TRBV5-4 and TRBJ1-2; tentatively, D is TRBD1 (6 bases). V lost 4 bases and J 12 bases, leaving 22 bases between the germline ends. Per the germline V gene, CDR1 is SGHNT and CDR2 is YYREEE (reference sequence). The CDR3 consists of 14 residues. The CDR3 DNA reads as TGTGCCAGCAGCAAAGGACAGAATTTGATGGCTAACACCTTC. The encoded protein is CASSKGQNLMANTF. The full variable domain, completed using reference TRBV5-4 and TRBJ1-2, is ETGVTQSPTHLIKTRGQQVTLRCSSQSGHNTVSWYQQALGQGPQFIFQYYREEENGRGNFPPRFSGLQFPNYSSELNVNALELDDSALYLCASSKGQNLMANTFGSGTRLTVV.

The chain recombines TRBV2 with TRBJ1-4, with 8 bases matching TRBD1. The CDR3 is made up of 14 amino acids. Germline CDR1 and CDR2: SNHLY and FYNNEI. The V gene end was trimmed by 6 bases and the J gene end by 6 bases; junction bases not matched to a gene: 6. CDR3 DNA sequence: TGTGCCAGCAGGGAGGACAGGGAGTATGAAAAACTGTTTTTT. It encodes CASREDREYEKLFF.

The rearrangement uses TRBV4-2 and TRBJ2-3; tentative D call: TRBD2 (6 bases). V was cut by 4 bases and J by 0 bases, with 14 bases left in between. This CDR3 is built from 16 residues. Germline values: CDR1 LGHNA, CDR2 YNFKEQ. The CDR3, as DNA: TGTGCCAGCAGCCTAGACGGCGCGGGAAGCACAGATACGCAGTATTTT. It is translated as CASSLDGAGSTDTQYF.

This clone was counted between two and nine times. The chain uses TRBV7-2 and TRBJ1-5; 7 bases line up with TRBD1. CDR3 length: 15 residues. The trim removed 2 bases at V and 3 bases at J, leaving 4 bases unmatched. Germline V gene sequence: CDR1 SGHTA, CDR2 FQGNSA. The CDR3 loop is CASSLLDRFNQPQHF. The CDR3 nucleotides read TGTGCCAGCAGCTTATTGGACAGGTTCAATCAGCCCCAGCATTTT.

The chain recombines TRBV1 with TRBJ2-3; the table calls TRBD2, which could not be checked here. TRBV1 is described as a pseudogene. This CDR3 spans 15 amino acids. The CDR3 DNA follows: TGCACCAGCAGCGAAGGGGTAGCGGAAACAGATACGCAGTATTTT. Its translation: CTSSEGVAETDTQYF.

The gene calls are TRBV28 and TRBJ1-3; no clear D gene. The CDR3 has 14 residues. Germline V gene lookup returns CDR1 MDHEN and CDR2 SYDVKM. V was cut by 3 bases and J by 4 bases, with 10 bases left in between. CDR3 sequence reads: CASSFPQTGNTIYF. For the CDR3, the DNA is TGTGCCAGCAGTTTCCCCCAGACCGGAAACACCATATATTTT.

This chain connects TRBV19 to TRBJ2-7; D perhaps matches TRBD1 (5 bases). The CDR3 totals 16 residues. Germline loops: CDR1 LNHDA, CDR2 SQIVND (reference sequence). The V end lost 1 base, the J end lost 5 bases, and 18 bases lay between the germline ends. The CDR3: CASSIGGQGQSHEQYF. The CDR3 nucleotides read TGTGCCAGTAGTATAGGTGGGCAGGGTCAGTCGCACGAGCAGTACTTC.

This clone showed up just a few times. The chain employs TRBV27 and TRBJ2-7; TRBD2 aligns across 11 bases. V lost 8 bases to trimming and J lost 2 bases; unmatched junction nucleotides: 11. Germline V gives CDR1 MNHEY, CDR2 SMNVEV (reference sequence). The CDR3 runs 16 residues. CDR3: CASGSLSGRAAYEQYF. The DNA for the CDR3 is TGTGCCAGCGGATCCCTTAGCGGGAGGGCCGCCTACGAGCAGTACTTC.

The chain couples TRBV11-3 to TRBJ2-1; D is perhaps TRBD2 (5 bases). V lost 5 bases to trimming and J lost 3 bases, with 14 bases between them. The CDR3 contains 15 residues. Germline V gives CDR1 SGHNT, CDR2 YENEEA. Written as DNA, the CDR3 is TGTGCCAGCAGCGAGCGTGGAGAGGGCTACAATGAGCAGTTCTTC. Its protein product is CASSERGEGYNEQFF.

This clone appeared a few times. The rearrangement joins TRBV2 to TRBJ1-1; TRBD1 might be the D (5 bases). V gave up 8 bases and J gave up 3 bases, with 10 bases separating them. Germline CDR1 reads SNHLY; CDR2 reads FYNNEI. CDR3 length: 12 amino acids. The CDR3 nucleotides read TGTGCCAGCGGCAGGGTATACACTGAAGCTTTCTTT. Protein sequence: CASGRVYTEAFF.

The chain couples TRBV6-5 to TRBJ2-3; a weak D match, TRBD2 (6 bases). CDR3 length: 13 amino acids. The V and J ends lost 7 bases and 1 base respectively, with 9 bases between them. Germline loops: CDR1 MNHEY, CDR2 SVGAGI. The CDR3 DNA follows: TGTGCCAGCACCTCGGGGGGCACAGATACGCAGTATTTT. Translated, it gives CASTSGGTDTQYF.

This clone was picked up a small number of times. V usage is TRBV15 and J usage is TRBJ2-5; D perhaps matches TRBD2 (7 bases). Per the germline V gene, CDR1 is LNHNV and CDR2 is YYDKDF (reference sequence). This CDR3 has 18 amino acids. V was trimmed by 1 base and J by 5 bases, leaving 23 bases between them. The CDR3 loop reads CATSRGGVGGREGETQYF. Here the CDR3 DNA reads TGTGCCACCAGCAGAGGAGGTGTCGGGGGGCGAGAGGGGGAGACCCAGTACTTC.

This chain connects TRBV6-5 to TRBJ1-1; D may be TRBD1 (6 bases). V was pared by 7 bases and J by 4 bases, with 13 bases between. Germline CDR1 reads MNHEY; CDR2 reads SVGAGI. The CDR3 totals 13 residues. In DNA, the CDR3 is TGTGCCAGCACCACGCCACAGGGCACTGAAGCTTTCTTT. Its protein product is CASTTPQGTEAFF.

The gene calls are TRBV4-1 and TRBJ1-2; TRBD1 agrees at 11 bases. The CDR3 consists of 16 residues. CDR1 is MGHRA and CDR2 is YSYEKL in the germline V gene. J gave up 8 bases and V 1 base, and 9 bases lay outside the gene matches. The CDR3 bases are TGCGCCAGCAGCCAAGGGACAGGGGGCGCCGTAGGAGGCTACACCTTC. Translated, it gives CASSQGTGGAVGGYTF.

This chain links TRBV27 with TRBJ2-2, with 7 nucleotides matching TRBD2. Germline trimming cut 4 bases from V and 7 bases from J; bases unmatched to any gene: 9. Germline V gives CDR1 MNHEY, CDR2 SMNVEV (reference sequence). The CDR3 totals 15 residues. The CDR3 DNA reads TGTGCCAGCAGTTACCCCTCGGGGGGTGGCGGGGAGCTGTTTTTT. Its translation is CASSYPSGGGGELFF.

The CDR3 reads CASSLQVSGNTIYF. CDR3 nucleotide sequence: TGCGCCAGCAGCTTGCAGGTCTCTGGAAACACCATATATTTT. V usage is TRBV5-1 and J usage is TRBJ1-3, with no clear D. This CDR3 has 14 amino acids. The V gene lost 1 base and the J gene lost 0 bases, with 5 bases spanning the gap. Germline V gene data show CDR1 as SGHRS and CDR2 as YFSETQ.

The gene calls are TRBV29-1 and TRBJ2-5; D perhaps matches TRBD1 (7 bases). The germline V and J ends were trimmed by 4 bases and 2 bases, with 20 bases remaining between them. Germline loops: CDR1 SQVTM, CDR2 ANQGSEA. The CDR3 has 16 amino acids. In DNA, the CDR3 is TGCAGCGTTGTGGACCTCTCGACAGGGACTCAAGAGACCCAGTACTTC. Amino acids: CSVVDLSTGTQETQYF.

The chain uses TRBV11-3 and TRBJ1-1; weak D call: TRBD1 (6 bases). The CDR3 has 13 amino acids. Germline V gene sequence: CDR1 SGHNT, CDR2 YENEEA. Trimming removed 5 bases from V and 5 bases from J, with 12 bases in between. The CDR3 DNA reads as TGTGCCAGCAGCCGGGGGGGGCGGACTGAAGCTTTCTTT. This sequence encodes CASSRGGRTEAFF.

The rearrangement links TRBV7-2 to TRBJ2-2, with 9 bases aligning to TRBD2. The V and J ends lost 1 base and 7 bases, in that order; junction bases with no gene match: 7. This CDR3 is 16 amino acids long. The germline gives CDR1 SGHTA, CDR2 FQGNSA. In DNA form, the CDR3 reads TGTGCCAGCAGCTTAGGGCTAGCGGGGTACGGCGGGGAGCTGTTTTTT. Its translation: CASSLGLAGYGGELFF.

This rearrangement joins TRBV7-6 to TRBJ2-3; weak D call: TRBD2 (6 bases). Looked up from germline, CDR1 is SGHVS and CDR2 is FNYEAQ. The length of the CDR3 is 13 residues. Deletions cut 5 bases from V and 2 bases from J, with 8 bases between. The CDR3 region is CASSRDFTDTQYF. The CDR3 coding sequence is TGTGCCAGCAGCCGGGACTTCACAGATACGCAGTATTTT.

A few counts support this clone. The J gene is TRBJ1-1, the V gene TRBV18; D gene unclear. Germline CDR1 and CDR2: KGHSH and LQKENI. Trimming took off 1 base at V and 5 bases at J, with 14 bases between the two ends. The CDR3 extends over 15 amino acids. The CDR3 loop is CASSPLSSRETEAFF. The DNA of the CDR3 is TGTGCCAGCTCACCACTGTCATCTCGGGAGACTGAAGCTTTCTTT.

The chain couples TRBV14 to TRBJ2-7; 13 bases agree with TRBD2. Germline values: CDR1 SGHDN, CDR2 FVKESK. This CDR3 is 17 amino acids long. Trimming removed 4 bases from V and 2 bases from J; junction bases left unmatched: 8. CDR3: CASSRTSGGAYTYEQYF. The CDR3 nucleotides read TGTGCCAGCAGCCGTACTAGCGGGGGGGCTTATACCTACGAGCAGTACTTC.

The CDR3 nucleotides read TGTGCCAGCTCCCGCTCAGGGATCCAAGAGACCCAGTACTTC. Its translation is CASSRSGIQETQYF. This chain joins TRBV18 and TRBJ2-5, with D possibly being TRBD1 (5 bases). CDR1 is KGHSH and CDR2 is LQKENI in the germline V gene. CDR3 size: 14 residues. Trimming pared 6 bases from V and 1 base from J, leaving 12 bases between.

The J gene is TRBJ2-7, the V gene TRBV11-2; no reliable D call. This CDR3 contains 16 residues. Trimming removed 7 bases from V and 0 bases from J, with 19 bases in between. Germline CDR1 SGHAT, CDR2 FQNNGV. CDR3 nucleotides: TGTGCCAGCACCCCACCCGGGCGCAGCGACTCCTACGAGCAGTACTTC. Translated, it gives CASTPPGRSDSYEQYF.